This passage covers 10 T cell receptor beta chains from one sample sequenced in a study of CD8+ T cells in alopecia areata. Treatment meaning: oral pan-JAK inhibitor, 5-10 mg twice daily. RNA was extracted and reverse transcribed into cDNA as the sequencing template. Assay used: immunoSEQ multiplex PCR; TCRdb lists only in-frame clones, some missing. The sample holds approximately 140,000 clones, 85% to 90% seen once. This material consisted of CD8+ T cells sorted from blood, taken at week 4, from a patient treated with tofacitinib. Every receptor here comes from a human donor with alopecia areata.

The V gene is TRBV27, the J gene TRBJ2-7, with 9 bases aligning to TRBD2. Per the germline V gene, CDR1 is MNHEY and CDR2 is SMNVEV (reference sequence). The CDR3 runs to 16 residues. Trimming removed 5 bases from V and 3 bases from J; junction bases left unmatched: 11. The chain's CDR3 is CASSPDGTSNFYEQYF. The DNA of the CDR3 is TGTGCCAGCAGTCCAGACGGGACTAGCAATTTCTACGAGCAGTACTTC.

The chain carries TRBV18 and TRBJ2-2; no clear D. Trimming stripped 4 bases from V and 5 bases from J, with 11 bases between. The germline gives CDR1 KGHSH, CDR2 LQKENI. The CDR3 spans 14 residues. CDR3 coding DNA: TGTGCCAGCTCACTCGGCGAGGAAACCGGGGAGCTGTTTTTT. It is translated as CASSLGEETGELFF.

The chain combines TRBV15 with TRBJ1-6, with D unclear. The CDR3 covers 17 residues. V was pared by 6 bases and J by 0 bases, with 15 bases between. Germline V gives CDR1 LNHNV, CDR2 YYDKDF (reference sequence). As DNA, the CDR3 is TGTGCCACCAGTCCGGAGCGCACAAGCTCCTATAATTCACCCCTCCACTTT. Translated, it gives CATSPERTSSYNSPLHF.

V usage is TRBV5-6 and J usage is TRBJ2-7; D uncertain. The V end was cut by 0 bases, the J end by 3 bases, with 7 bases between. The CDR3 extends over 13 amino acids. From germline, CDR1 is SGHDT and CDR2 YYEEEE. The DNA for the CDR3 is TGTGCCAGCAGCTTGGCGGCCCGCTACGAGCAGTACTTC. Its protein is CASSLAARYEQYF.

This rearrangement joins TRBV6-5 to TRBJ2-7; tentatively, D is TRBD2 (6 bases). Trimming took off 1 base at V and 6 bases at J, with 10 bases between the two ends. The V gene's germline CDR1 is MNHEY and CDR2 SVGAGI. CDR3 length equals 13 residues. In DNA form, the CDR3 reads TGTGCCAGCAGTTACTACCCCGGGGGCGAGCAGTACTTC. Its protein is CASSYYPGGEQYF.

This chain uses TRBV5-1 with TRBJ2-7; D gene uncertain. The CDR3 is made up of 14 amino acids. CDR1 SGHRS and CDR2 YFSETQ come from the germline V gene. With 7 bases removed from V and 0 bases from J, the gap between germline ends came to 14 bases. CDR3: CASGDLPSSYEQYF. The DNA for the CDR3 is TGCGCCAGCGGCGACTTGCCCAGCTCCTACGAGCAGTACTTC.

This clone was picked up one time. The chain has TRBV4-1 and TRBJ2-1; TRBD1 is a possible D gene (6 bases). Germline CDR1 reads MGHRA; CDR2 reads YSYEKL. The V end lost 4 bases, the J end lost 6 bases, and 7 bases lay between the germline ends. CDR3 length: 12 amino acids. The CDR3 protein is CASSLQGNEQFF. For the CDR3, the DNA is TGCGCCAGCAGCCTACAGGGCAATGAGCAGTTCTTC.

CDR3: CASSEDRNTEAFF. The CDR3 DNA is TGCGCCAGCAGTGAGGACAGGAACACTGAAGCTTTCTTT. The chain joins TRBV10-2 to TRBJ1-1, with TRBD1 as a possible D gene (5 bases). The V gene lost 2 bases and the J gene lost 1 base, with 5 bases spanning the gap. The CDR3 has 13 amino acids. The V gene's germline CDR1 is WSHSY and CDR2 SAAADI.

Concerning this clone itself: One junction end does not reproduce the germline sequence, and a read error may be involved. In DNA, the CDR3 is TGTGCCAGCGGCTTCTGGGACAGGTCTGAGCGCGAGCAGTACTTC. It is translated as CASGFWDRSEREQYF. The chain carries TRBV7-9 and TRBJ2-7, with 8 bases aligning to TRBD1. Germline loops: CDR1 SEHNR, CDR2 FQNEAQ (reference sequence). The CDR3 length is 15 residues.

CDR3 amino acids: CASSHSGLAGGDTQYF. In nucleotides, the CDR3 is TGTGCCAGCAGCCACTCGGGACTAGCGGGGGGAGATACGCAGTATTTT. The rearrangement links TRBV4-2 to TRBJ2-3; 15 bases are a match to TRBD2. V lost 3 bases and J lost 5; bases outside the gene matches: 3. CDR1 and CDR2 from the germline V gene are LGHNA and YNFKEQ. This CDR3 has 16 amino acids.